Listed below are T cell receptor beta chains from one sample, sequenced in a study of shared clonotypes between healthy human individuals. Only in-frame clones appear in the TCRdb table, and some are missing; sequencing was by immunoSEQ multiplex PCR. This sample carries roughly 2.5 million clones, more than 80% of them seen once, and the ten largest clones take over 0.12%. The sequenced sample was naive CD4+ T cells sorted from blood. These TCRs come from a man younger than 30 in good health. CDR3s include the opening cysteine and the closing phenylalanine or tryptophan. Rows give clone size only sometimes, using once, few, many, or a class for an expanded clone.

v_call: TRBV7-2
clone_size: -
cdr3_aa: CASSLTEHMNTEAFF

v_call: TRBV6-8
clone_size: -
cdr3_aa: CASSYPVYSNQPQHF

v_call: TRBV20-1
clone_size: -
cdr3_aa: CSATGNTEAFF

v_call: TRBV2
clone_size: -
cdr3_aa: CASSDRGPNTEAFF

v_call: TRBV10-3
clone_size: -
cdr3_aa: CAISKLGTRQFYEQYF

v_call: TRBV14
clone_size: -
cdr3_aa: CASSQEDRGNTEAFF

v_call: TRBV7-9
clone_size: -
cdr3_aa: CASSLVGPGELFF

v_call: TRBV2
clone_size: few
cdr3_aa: CASNLGGQGQPQHF

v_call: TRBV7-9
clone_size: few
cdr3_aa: CASSFGGLNTEAFF

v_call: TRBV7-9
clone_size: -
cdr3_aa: CASSSGRGGPNSPLHF

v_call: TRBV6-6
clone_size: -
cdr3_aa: CASSYSGWEYQETQYF

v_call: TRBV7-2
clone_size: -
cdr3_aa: CASSLVIDGYTF

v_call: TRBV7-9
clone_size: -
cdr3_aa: CASSLFPTISEQFF

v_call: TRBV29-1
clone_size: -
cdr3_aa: CSVREGANTEAFF

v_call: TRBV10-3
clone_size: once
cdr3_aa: CAISETYSGPTGDTQYF

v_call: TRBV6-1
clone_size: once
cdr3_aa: CASRNTDTQYF

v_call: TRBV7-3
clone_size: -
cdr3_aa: CASSLTSDRGTTGELFF

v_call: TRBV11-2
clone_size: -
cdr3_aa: CASSLNPPQETQYF

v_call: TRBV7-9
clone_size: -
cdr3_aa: CATPPGATDTQYF